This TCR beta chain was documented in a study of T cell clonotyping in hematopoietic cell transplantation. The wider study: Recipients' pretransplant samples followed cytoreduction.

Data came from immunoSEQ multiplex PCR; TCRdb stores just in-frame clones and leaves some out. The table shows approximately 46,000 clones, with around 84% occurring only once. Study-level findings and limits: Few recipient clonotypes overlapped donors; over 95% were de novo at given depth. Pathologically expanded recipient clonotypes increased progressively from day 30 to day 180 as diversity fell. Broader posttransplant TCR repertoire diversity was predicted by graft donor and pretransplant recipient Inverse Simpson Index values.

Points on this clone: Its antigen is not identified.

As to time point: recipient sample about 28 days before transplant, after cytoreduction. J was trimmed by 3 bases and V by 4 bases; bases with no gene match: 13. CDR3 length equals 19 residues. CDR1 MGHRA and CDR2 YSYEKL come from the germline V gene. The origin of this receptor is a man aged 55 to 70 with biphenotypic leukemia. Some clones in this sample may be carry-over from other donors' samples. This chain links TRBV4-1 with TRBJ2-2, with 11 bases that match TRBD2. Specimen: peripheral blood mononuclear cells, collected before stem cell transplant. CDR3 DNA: TGCGCCAGCAGCCGGGGTTGGGCTAGCGGGGGGAGGGACACCGGGGAGCTGTTTTTT. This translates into CASSRGWASGGRDTGELFF.